These T cell receptor beta chains were read from a single sample in a study of T cell responses to AZD1222 COVID-19 vaccine. The data were produced by immunoSEQ multiplex PCR, yet TCRdb's version contains in-frame clones alone and is incomplete. The table records approximately 120,000 clones, just over 90% of them present only once. The starting material was peripheral blood, obtained on day 0 of AZD1222 vaccination. Receptor source: an adult in good health. CDR3s include the opening cysteine and the closing phenylalanine or tryptophan. A D gene is named only where the DNA matches it firmly. Size tells how often a clone was seen (once, few, many) or the class of an expanded clone, and some rows leave it out.

>TRBV7-2|TRBJ1-4|-|-
CASRGAPNEKLFF
TGTGCCAGCAGGGGGGCACCTAATGAAAAACTGTTTTTT
>TRBV30|TRBJ1-5|-|-
CAWSVPQGNQPQHF
TGTGCCTGGAGTGTACCACAGGGCAATCAGCCCCAGCATTTT
>TRBV18|TRBJ1-2|TRBD1|-
CASSPVPATGTGANYGYTF
TGTGCCAGCTCACCAGTTCCCGCAACCGGGACAGGGGCTAACTATGGCTACACCTTC
>TRBV5-6|TRBJ1-2|-|once
CASSLDRNYGYTF
TGTGCCAGCAGCTTGGACAGGAACTATGGCTACACCTTC
>TRBV9|TRBJ1-4|TRBD1|-
CASSVAGTGYPTNEKLFF
TGTGCCAGCAGCGTGGCCGGGACAGGGTATCCGACTAATGAAAAACTGTTTTTT
>TRBV7-9|TRBJ1-6|TRBD1|-
CASSPRTGYNSPLHF
TGTGCCAGCAGCCCCCGGACAGGATATAATTCACCCCTCCACTTT
>TRBV6-5|TRBJ2-3|TRBD2|-
CASNKGLAHTDTQYF
TGTGCCAGCAATAAGGGACTAGCCCACACAGATACGCAGTATTTT
>TRBV4-2|TRBJ1-2|-|-
CASSQPGRLDYGYTF
TGTGCCAGCAGCCAACCTGGTAGGTTGGACTATGGCTACACCTTC
>TRBV7-9|TRBJ1-2|-|-
CASSLIGTGGYTF
TGTGCCAGCAGCTTAATAGGGACCGGGGGCTACACCTTC
>TRBV15|TRBJ2-1|-|once
CATSRDLESRGANEQFF
TGTGCCACCAGCAGAGATTTAGAGAGCAGGGGTGCCAATGAGCAGTTCTTC
>TRBV6-5|TRBJ1-6|TRBD1|medium-sized
CASSSGTGDNSPLHF
TGTGCCAGCAGCTCGGGGACAGGCGATAATTCACCCCTCCACTTT
>TRBV6-2/TRBV6-3|TRBJ1-1|TRBD1|few
CASTPGGSGNTEAFF
TGTGCCAGCACCCCAGGGGGTTCCGGGAACACTGAAGCTTTCTTT
>TRBV5-4|TRBJ2-3|TRBD2|-
CASSPSPLAGAPASTDTQYF
TGTGCCAGCAGCCCCTCTCCCTTAGCGGGGGCCCCGGCTAGCACAGATACGCAGTATTTT
>TRBV7-8|TRBJ2-2|-|-
CASSRRERSNTGELFF
TGTGCCAGCAGCCGTCGTGAGCGGTCGAACACCGGGGAGCTGTTTTTT
>TRBV6-2/TRBV6-3|TRBJ1-2|TRBD1|-
CASSSLPGQGAFGYTF
TGTGCCAGCAGTTCCCTCCCGGGACAGGGGGCTTTTGGCTACACCTTC
>TRBV7-2|TRBJ2-7|-|-
CASSLDQPGLYEQYF
TGTGCCAGCAGCTTAGATCAGCCAGGACTATACGAGCAGTACTTC
>TRBV28|TRBJ1-5|-|-
CASTPRGRVRQPQHF
TGTGCCAGCACCCCGAGGGGCAGGGTGCGTCAGCCCCAGCATTTT
>TRBV6-5|TRBJ2-5|TRBD2|-
CVSSYTGLAGQETQYF
TGTGTCAGCAGTTACACGGGACTAGCGGGTCAAGAGACCCAGTACTTC
>TRBV6-1|TRBJ2-7|TRBD2|-
CASSEVAGLTYEQYF
TGTGCCAGCAGTGAAGTCGCGGGACTAACCTACGAGCAGTACTTC
>TRBV4-1|TRBJ2-1|TRBD1|-
CASSRGQGRYDEQFF
TGCGCCAGCAGCCGAGGACAGGGCAGATACGATGAGCAGTTCTTC
>TRBV6-5|TRBJ2-7|-|-
CASSYSRGENYEQYF
TGTGCCAGCAGTTACTCGAGAGGGGAGAACTACGAGCAGTACTTC
>TRBV15|TRBJ1-2|-|-
CATSSLLTRIPFGNYGYTF
TGTGCCACCAGCAGTTTACTGACGCGGATCCCTTTTGGTAACTATGGCTACACCTTC
>TRBV6-4|TRBJ2-2|-|-
CASSDTNTGELFF
TGTGCCAGCAGTGACACGAACACCGGGGAGCTGTTTTTT
>TRBV30|TRBJ1-1|-|-
CAWSVGGRKNTEAFF
TGTGCCTGGAGTGTAGGAGGCAGGAAGAACACTGAAGCTTTCTTT
>TRBV7-2|TRBJ1-4|-|-
CASSLDGGHEKLFF
TGTGCCAGCAGCTTAGACGGAGGGCATGAAAAACTGTTTTTT
>TRBV30|TRBJ1-2|TRBD1|-
CAWSVRSRGNYGYTF
TGTGCCTGGAGTGTACGGAGCAGGGGGAACTATGGCTACACCTTC
>TRBV6-5|TRBJ2-2|-|-
CASSSRDSNTGELFF
TGTGCCAGCAGCTCCCGGGACTCCAACACCGGGGAGCTGTTTTTT
>TRBV23-1|TRBJ2-7|-|once
CASSQFGTDTYEQYF
TGCGCCAGCAGTCAATTTGGGACGGATACCTACGAGCAGTACTTC
>TRBV28|TRBJ2-7|TRBD2|-
CASSFGGVSYEQYF
TGTGCCAGCAGTTTTGGGGGGGTCTCCTACGAGCAGTACTTC
>TRBV11-2|TRBJ2-3|-|-
CASSLQGERDTQYF
TGTGCCAGCAGCCTCCAGGGTGAGAGAGATACGCAGTATTTT
>TRBV6-5|TRBJ1-2|-|-
CASKEGSYGYTF
TGTGCCAGCAAAGAGGGCTCCTATGGCTACACCTTC
>TRBV6-5|TRBJ1-1|-|-
CASSYNRNTEAFF
TGTGCCAGCAGTTACAATAGGAACACTGAAGCTTTCTTT
>TRBV5-4|TRBJ1-2|TRBD1|-
CASSHLTGINYGYTF
TGTGCCAGCAGCCATCTGACAGGGATAAACTATGGCTACACCTTC
>TRBV7-2|TRBJ1-3|-|-
CASSSPGAGNTIYF
TGTGCCAGCAGTTCCCCCGGGGCCGGAAACACCATATATTTT
>TRBV2|TRBJ1-1|TRBD1|-
CASSVPGQGRRTEAFF
TGTGCCAGCAGTGTCCCGGGACAGGGGAGGAGGACTGAAGCTTTCTTT
>TRBV3-1/TRBV3-2|TRBJ1-1|-|-
CASSQGGQGGTEAFF
TGTGCCAGCAGCCAAGGGGGGCAGGGCGGCACTGAAGCTTTCTTT
>TRBV28|TRBJ1-1|TRBD1|-
CASSGQGANTEAFF
TGTGCCAGCAGTGGACAGGGGGCGAACACTGAAGCTTTCTTT
>TRBV28|TRBJ2-5|-|-
CASSLLGQTQYF
TGTGCCAGCAGTTTATTGGGACAGACCCAGTACTTC
>TRBV7-6|TRBJ2-3|-|-
CASSLADGGTDTQYF
TGTGCCAGCAGCTTAGCCGACGGGGGCACAGATACGCAGTATTTT
>TRBV6-1|TRBJ1-2|-|-
CASSSWDTPNYGYTF
TGTGCCAGCAGTTCATGGGACACCCCTAACTATGGCTACACCTTC
>TRBV25-1|TRBJ2-3|-|-
CASSPFPGPRSTDTQYF
TGTGCCAGCAGTCCATTCCCCGGCCCTCGTAGCACAGATACGCAGTATTTT
>TRBV19|TRBJ1-2|-|-
CASSASGTVNYGYTF
TGTGCCAGTAGTGCATCCGGGACGGTGAACTATGGCTACACCTTC
>TRBV2|TRBJ2-7|-|once
CASMSYEQYF
TGTGCCAGCATGTCCTACGAGCAGTACTTC
>TRBV11-2|TRBJ2-6|-|many
CGSGANVLTF
TGCGGATCTGGGGCCAACGTCCTGACTTTC
>TRBV25-1|TRBJ2-3|-|once
CASSALGGETDTQYF
TGTGCCAGCAGTGCCCTGGGGGGCGAAACAGATACGCAGTATTTT
>TRBV4-1|TRBJ1-5|-|once
CASSQEQPYSNQPQHF
TGCGCCAGCAGCCAAGAACAACCCTATAGCAATCAGCCCCAGCATTTT
>TRBV6-2/TRBV6-3|TRBJ1-6|-|-
CASSYIPDSDSPLHF
TGTGCCAGCAGTTACATCCCGGACAGTGATTCACCCCTCCACTTT
>TRBV4-2|TRBJ1-1|TRBD1|-
CASSQGTGGLTEAFF
TGTGCCAGCAGCCAAGGGACAGGGGGTTTGACTGAAGCTTTCTTT
>TRBV25-1|TRBJ1-5|TRBD1|-
CASRGTGGNQPQHF
TGTGCCAGCAGAGGGACAGGGGGCAATCAGCCCCAGCATTTT
>TRBV28|TRBJ1-4|-|-
CATQRGGGEKLFF
TGTGCCACCCAAAGGGGCGGTGGAGAAAAACTGTTTTTT
>TRBV7-2|TRBJ1-6|-|few
CASSLNARSPLHF
TGTGCCAGCAGCTTGAACGCGCGTTCACCCCTCCACTTT
>TRBV6-5|TRBJ1-2|-|-
CASSYLLSYGYTF
TGTGCCAGCAGTTATTTACTGAGCTATGGCTACACCTTC
>TRBV5-1|TRBJ2-2|-|-
CASSLSAVDATGELFF
TGCGCCAGCAGCTTGTCGGCAGTGGATGCAACCGGGGAGCTGTTTTTT
>TRBV5-5|TRBJ2-2|TRBD1|once
CASSPSGTVNTGELFF
TGTGCCAGCAGCCCCTCCGGGACAGTAAACACCGGGGAGCTGTTTTTT
>TRBV27|TRBJ1-1|-|few
CASSSTGYTEAFF
TGTGCCAGCAGTTCCACAGGGTACACTGAAGCTTTCTTT
>TRBV7-9|TRBJ2-1|TRBD2|once
CASSSRTSLGHNEQFF
TGTGCCAGCAGCTCCAGGACTAGTCTGGGCCACAATGAGCAGTTCTTC